The 6 T cell receptor beta chains below were found in one sample sequenced in a study of cytotoxic CD8 clonotypes in ibrutinib-treated CLL. The protocol was immunoSEQ multiplex PCR, while the TCRdb copy is restricted to in-frame clones and leaves out a portion. The table shows 15,000 or so clones, with about 70% occurring only once. Sequencing used PBMCs, obtained before ibrutinib treatment. These receptors all stem from a human donor with chronic lymphocytic leukemia.

This sequence joins TRBV2 and TRBJ2-7; D possibly matches TRBD1 or TRBD2 (5 bases each). V was pared by 3 bases and J by 6 bases, with 9 bases between. Germline-derived CDR1 and CDR2 are SNHLY and FYNNEI. The CDR3 contains 12 residues. The CDR3 region is CASSDVGTEQYF. CDR3 DNA sequence: TGTGCCAGCAGTGACGTGGGGACCGAGCAGTACTTC.

This chain connects TRBV5-1 to TRBJ2-5; possibly TRBD1 or TRBD2 for D (5 bases each). The germline V gene encodes CDR1 SGHRS and CDR2 YFSETQ. The CDR3 is made up of 15 amino acids. Trimming took 0 bases from V and 3 from J, leaving 12 bases between them. The CDR3 bases are TGCGCCAGCAGCTTGGGTGGGGGACGGGAAGAGACCCAGTACTTC. Protein product: CASSLGGGREETQYF.

The chain is built from TRBV15 and TRBJ1-4, with a tentative D call TRBD1 (5 bases). Trimming stripped 2 bases from V and 6 bases from J, with 13 bases between. Germline V gene sequence: CDR1 LNHNV, CDR2 YYDKDF (reference sequence). The CDR3 totals 15 residues. The CDR3 loop reads CATSRSGVRDEKLFF. As DNA, the CDR3 is TGTGCCACCAGCAGATCGGGGGTGAGGGATGAAAAACTGTTTTTT.

The rearrangement links TRBV29-1 to TRBJ2-7, with 7 bases matching TRBD2. V shed 7 bases and J 1 base; nucleotides not matched to a gene: 7. CDR3 length: 13 amino acids. Germline CDR1 reads SQVTM; CDR2 reads ANQGSEA. CDR3 loop: CSARGGGSYEQYF. CDR3 in DNA: TGCAGCGCCCGCGGGGGTGGGTCCTACGAGCAGTACTTC.

The J gene is TRBJ2-2, the V gene TRBV12-5; no reliable D call. This CDR3 contains 12 residues. Deletions cut 7 bases from V and 1 base from J, with 4 bases between. Germline assignment: CDR1 LGHNT and CDR2 FRNRAP. Here the CDR3 DNA reads TGTGCTAGTGCCTGGAACACCGGGGAGCTGTTTTTT. This sequence encodes CASAWNTGELFF.

Regarding this clone: A clone one base away is much larger, so this may be a read error. The gene calls are TRBV4-2 and TRBJ2-7, with D possibly TRBD1 on 6 matching bases. The CDR3 spans 12 residues. The V and J ends lost 1 base and 5 bases respectively, with 6 bases between them. Germline CDR1 reads LGHNA; CDR2 reads YNFKEQ. The CDR3 here is CASSQAGDEQYF. The CDR3 DNA reads as TGTGCCAGCAGCCAAGCAGGGGACGAGCAGTACTTC.